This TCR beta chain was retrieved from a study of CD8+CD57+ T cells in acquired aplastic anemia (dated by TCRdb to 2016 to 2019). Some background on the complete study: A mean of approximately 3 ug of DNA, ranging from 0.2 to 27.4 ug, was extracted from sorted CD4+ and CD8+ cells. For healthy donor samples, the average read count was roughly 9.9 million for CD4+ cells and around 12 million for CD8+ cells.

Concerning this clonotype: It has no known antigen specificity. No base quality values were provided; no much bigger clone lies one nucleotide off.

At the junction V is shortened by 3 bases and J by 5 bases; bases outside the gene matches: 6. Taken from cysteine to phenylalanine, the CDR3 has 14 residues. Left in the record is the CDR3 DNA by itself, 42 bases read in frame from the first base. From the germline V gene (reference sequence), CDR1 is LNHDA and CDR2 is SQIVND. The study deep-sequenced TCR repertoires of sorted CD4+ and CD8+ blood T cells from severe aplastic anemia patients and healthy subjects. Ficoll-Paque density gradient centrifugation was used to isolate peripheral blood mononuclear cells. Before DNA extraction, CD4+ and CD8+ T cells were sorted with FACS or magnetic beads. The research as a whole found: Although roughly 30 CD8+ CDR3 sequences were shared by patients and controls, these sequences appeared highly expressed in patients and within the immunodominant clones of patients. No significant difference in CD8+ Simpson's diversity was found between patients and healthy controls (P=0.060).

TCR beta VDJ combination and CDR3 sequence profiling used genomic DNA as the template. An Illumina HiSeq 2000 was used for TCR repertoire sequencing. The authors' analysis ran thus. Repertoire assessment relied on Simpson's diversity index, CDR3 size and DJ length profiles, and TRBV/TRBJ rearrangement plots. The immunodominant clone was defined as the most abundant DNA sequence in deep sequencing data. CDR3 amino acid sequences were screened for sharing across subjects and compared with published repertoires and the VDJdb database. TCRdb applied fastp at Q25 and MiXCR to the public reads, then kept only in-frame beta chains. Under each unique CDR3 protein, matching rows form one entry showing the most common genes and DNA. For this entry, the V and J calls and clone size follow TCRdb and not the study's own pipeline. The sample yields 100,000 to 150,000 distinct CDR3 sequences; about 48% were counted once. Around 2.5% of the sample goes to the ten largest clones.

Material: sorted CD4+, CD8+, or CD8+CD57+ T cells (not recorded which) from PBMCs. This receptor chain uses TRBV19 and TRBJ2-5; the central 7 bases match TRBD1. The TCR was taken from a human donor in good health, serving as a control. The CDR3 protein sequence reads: CASSIGDRRETQYF. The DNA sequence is TGTGCCAGTAGTATTGGGGACAGAAGGGAGACCCAGTACTTC.